This T cell receptor (beta chain) appears in the sequencing data of a study of identifying expanded T cells in peripheral blood. Study-wide results and limits: About 1.2 clones differed between technical replicates, versus 16.4 and 19 over time.

The CDR3 loop spans 14 amino acids. The germline V gene has CDR1 SGDLS and CDR2 YYNGEE. The V segment lost 4 bases and the J segment 7 bases; nucleotides outside the gene matches: 10. This clone was recorded only once. Its antigen is undetermined. TCRdb's table, derived via immunoSEQ multiplex PCR, lists solely in-frame clones and lacks some. The sample holds approximately 130,000 clones, around nine tenths seen once. Collection occurred without any documented infections or immune events in donors. Sequenced: blood. The V call is TRBV9, the J call TRBJ2-7, with TRBD2 matching 8 bases. This receptor was taken from a person aged 18-69 years in good health. The CDR3 coding sequence is TGTGCCAGCAGCCGGGGGACTAGAACTGGTGAGCAGTACTTC. Translating it yields CASSRGTRTGEQYF.